The 27 T cell receptor beta chains below were found in one sample sequenced in a study of CD8 T cells in ankylosing spondylitis. Each CDR3 protein is one row after TCRdb ran MiXCR on the 5' RACE reads. The data show roughly 180,000 distinct CDR3 sequences, around 10% seen once. The sample taken for sequencing was blood, either unsorted or a sorted T cell fraction (not recorded which). The receptors were gathered from a male donor with ankylosing spondylitis or in good health (not recorded which).

This clonotype was seen many times. The chain couples TRBV5-1 to TRBJ2-5; D is unresolved. The V end was cut by 4 bases, the J end by 5 bases, with 9 bases between. The CDR3 length is 12 residues. CDR1 is SGHRS and CDR2 is YFSETQ in the germline V gene. CDR3 in DNA: TGCGCCAGCAGCCCATTCGAGGAGACCCAGTACTTC. Protein sequence: CASSPFEETQYF.

This clonotype was detected a few times. This chain joins TRBV18 and TRBJ1-3; D perhaps matches TRBD1 (5 bases). The CDR3 consists of 16 residues. From germline, CDR1 is KGHSH and CDR2 LQKENI. V was cut by 2 bases and J by 0 bases, with 11 bases left in between. Here the CDR3 DNA reads TGTGCCAGCTCACCAGTCAGGAGGGGCTCTGGAAACACCATATATTTT. It codes for CASSPVRRGSGNTIYF.

This clonotype showed up many times. The rearrangement uses TRBV10-2 and TRBJ2-5; 9 bases agree with TRBD1. The CDR3 sequence is 17 residues long. V lost 7 bases, J lost 3 bases, and 15 bases stayed unmatched. The germline V gene encodes CDR1 WSHSY and CDR2 SAAADI. CDR3 protein: CASNPRIGQGSEETQYF. The CDR3, as DNA: TGCGCCAGCAACCCCCGTATAGGACAGGGGTCGGAAGAGACCCAGTACTTC.

The CDR3 DNA reads as TGTGCCAGCACTCAAACAGGGCGAGAACTGTTTTTT. Translating it yields CASTQTGRELFF. V gene TRBV12-3 or TRBV12-4 combines with J gene TRBJ1-4; possible D gene TRBD1, 6 bases. The CDR3 covers 12 residues. Trimming stripped 7 bases from V and 12 bases from J, with 15 bases between.

In the case of this clonotype: A much bigger clone sits one base away, suggesting this may be a read error. This chain uses TRBV3-1 with TRBJ2-1, with 10 bases identical to TRBD2. Germline V gene data show CDR1 as LGHDT and CDR2 as YNNKEL (reference sequence). The CDR3 consists of 15 residues. The CDR3 DNA is TGTGTCAGCAGCCAACAAGCGGGGGGGGCAAATGAGCAGTTCTTC. Residues: CVSSQQAGGANEQFF.

Many counts were recorded for this clonotype. CDR3 nucleotide sequence: TGCAGTGCTAGCCCTAGCGTGGAGACCCAGTACTTC. This codes for CSASPSVETQYF. The V gene is TRBV20-1, the J gene TRBJ2-5; a weak D match, TRBD2 (6 bases). The CDR3 length is 12 residues. V was clipped by 3 bases and J by 5 bases, with 10 bases between them. The germline CDR1 and CDR2 sequences are DFQATT and SNEGSKA (reference sequence).

At least ten counts were recorded for this clonotype. This chain joins TRBV3-1 and TRBJ2-1; D gene ambiguous. The germline CDR1 and CDR2 sequences are LGHDT and YNNKEL (reference sequence). The germline V and J ends were trimmed by 4 bases and 0 bases, with 10 bases remaining between them. The CDR3 is 15 residues long. The CDR3 spells CASSRKPDSYNEQFF. The CDR3 nucleotides are TGTGCCAGCAGCCGAAAGCCAGACTCCTACAATGAGCAGTTCTTC.

Turning to this clonotype: With a much larger clone just one base away, this may be a read error. The chain uses TRBV3-1 and TRBJ2-3, with D possibly being TRBD2 (6 bases). CDR3 length equals 14 residues. Germline V gene sequence: CDR1 LGHDT, CDR2 YNNKEL (reference sequence). V dropped 0 bases and J dropped 10 bases, with 14 bases sitting between them. CDR3 coding DNA: TGTGCCAGCAGCCAAGATGGAGGGCGGGATGCGCAGTATTTT. Translated: CASSQDGGRDAQYF.

This clonotype was picked up a small number of times. This chain uses TRBV7-2 with TRBJ2-3; 7 nucleotides match TRBD2. With 4 bases clipped from V and 2 bases from J, the junction kept 6 bases outside the gene matches. Germline V CDR1 and CDR2: SGHTA, FQGNSA. CDR3 length: 15 residues. The CDR3 here is CASSWTKRDTDTQYF. CDR3 DNA sequence: TGTGCCAGCAGCTGGACAAAGCGGGACACAGATACGCAGTATTTT.

This clonotype was detected many times. This rearrangement joins TRBV3-1 to TRBJ2-3, with TRBD2 as a possible D gene (6 bases). V was shortened by 0 bases and J by 2 bases, with 15 bases between the two germline ends. CDR1 is LGHDT and CDR2 is YNNKEL in the germline V gene (reference sequence). The CDR3 extends over 17 amino acids. In DNA, the CDR3 is TGTGCCAGCAGCCAAGAGCCCTTGGCGGGGAACACAGATACGCAGTATTTT. Residues: CASSQEPLAGNTDTQYF.

In its sample, this clonotype was seen many times. The CDR3 sequence: CASSADRNTGELFF. In DNA form, the CDR3 reads TGTGCCAGCAGCGCAGACAGAAACACCGGGGAGCTGTTTTTT. The V call is TRBV11-2, the J call TRBJ2-2; TRBD1 is a possible D gene (5 bases). Germline V gene lookup returns CDR1 SGHAT and CDR2 FQNNGV. The V gene lost 5 bases and the J gene lost 2 bases, with 9 bases spanning the gap. The length of the CDR3 is 14 residues.

This chain uses TRBV7-2 with TRBJ2-7; D tentatively reads TRBD1 or TRBD2 (5 bases each). V lost 2 bases to trimming and J lost 5 bases, with 10 bases between them. The CDR3 runs 13 residues. Looked up from germline, CDR1 is SGHTA and CDR2 is FQGNSA. CDR3 in amino acids: CASSLPGLNEQYF. CDR3 nucleotides: TGTGCCAGCAGCTTACCGGGGCTCAACGAGCAGTACTTC.

This clonotype was detected many times. V gene TRBV6-5 combines with J gene TRBJ2-7; 7 nucleotides line up with TRBD2. Germline values: CDR1 MNHEY, CDR2 SVGAGI. The CDR3 loop spans 14 amino acids. Unmatched junction bases numbered 4, after V lost 2 bases and J lost 3 bases. This CDR3 reads CASSYAGEDYEQYF. CDR3 DNA sequence: TGTGCCAGCAGTTACGCGGGGGAGGACTACGAGCAGTACTTC.

This clonotype came up many times. The chain joins TRBV15 to TRBJ1-1; no firm D call. Looked up from germline, CDR1 is LNHNV and CDR2 is YYDKDF (reference sequence). CDR3 length: 16 residues. Trimming removed 0 bases at V and 1 base at J, with 12 bases between. The chain's CDR3 is CATSRDRGSQNTEAFF. Written as DNA, the CDR3 is TGTGCCACCAGCAGAGATCGGGGATCCCAGAACACTGAAGCTTTCTTT.

The chain employs TRBV12-3 or TRBV12-4 and TRBJ1-1, with 7 bases matching TRBD1. Trimming at V came to 6 bases and at J to 11 bases, leaving 9 bases not matched to a gene. There are 12 residues in the CDR3. CDR3 sequence: CASSSDRATAFF. The CDR3 DNA sequence: TGTGCCAGCAGCTCCGACAGGGCAACGGCTTTCTTT.

This clonotype was counted between two and nine times. This chain links TRBV5-1 with TRBJ1-2, with a tentative D call TRBD1 (6 bases). Per germline, CDR1 SGHRS and CDR2 YFSETQ. The CDR3 totals 13 residues. The V end lost 4 bases, the J end lost 4 bases, and 11 bases lay between the germline ends. CDR3 coding DNA: TGCGCCAGCAGCCCAGGACAGCGCTATGGCTACACCTTC. Its protein product is CASSPGQRYGYTF.

This clonotype was found many times. The chain couples TRBV18 to TRBJ1-1; D is undetermined. V dropped 2 bases and J dropped 2 bases, with 6 bases sitting between them. The CDR3 runs 13 residues. Germline CDR1 reads KGHSH; CDR2 reads LQKENI. This chain's CDR3 is CASSPNSNTEAFF. Here the CDR3 DNA reads TGTGCCAGCTCACCAAACAGTAACACTGAAGCTTTCTTT. Looking up the rest from reference TRBV18 and TRBJ1-1 gives the full variable domain: NAGVMQNPRHLVRRRGQEARLRCSPMKGHSHVYWYRQLPEEGLKFMVYLQKENIIDESGMPKERFSAEFPKEGPSILRIQQVVRGDSAAYFCASSPNSNTEAFFGQGTRLTVV.

Ten or more counts support this clonotype. This chain joins TRBV27 and TRBJ1-2, with D uncertain. Germline V gene sequence: CDR1 MNHEY, CDR2 SMNVEV (reference sequence). This CDR3 has 17 residues. Trimming pared 3 bases from V and 8 bases from J, leaving 25 bases between. This chain's CDR3 is CASSFQPPTRGGGGYTF. CDR3 nucleotides: TGTGCCAGCAGTTTCCAGCCCCCAACACGGGGAGGAGGAGGCTACACCTTC.

Concerning this clonotype: Just one base apart from a much larger clone, this may be a read error. This chain connects TRBV3-1 to TRBJ2-7; D uncertain. The CDR3 is 15 residues long. The germline V gene has CDR1 LGHDT and CDR2 YNNKEL (reference sequence). CDR3 in DNA: TGTACCAGCAGCCAAGATTTTAGGAGCTCCTACGAGCAGTACTTC. Translation gives CTSSQDFRSSYEQYF.

There are many counts of this clonotype. This chain connects TRBV19 to TRBJ1-1; unclear D gene. CDR3 length: 13 residues. V lost 4 bases to trimming and J lost 5 bases, with 11 bases between them. The germline V gene has CDR1 LNHDA and CDR2 SQIVND (reference sequence). The chain's CDR3 is CASSREGFTEAFF. The CDR3 DNA reads TGTGCCAGTAGTAGGGAGGGTTTTACTGAAGCTTTCTTT. The full variable domain, rest sourced from reference TRBV19 and TRBJ1-1, is DGGITQSPKYLFRKEGQNVTLSCEQNLNHDAMYWYRQDPGQGLRLIYYSQIVNDFQKGDIAEGYSVSREKKESFPLTVTSAQKNPTAFYLCASSREGFTEAFFGQGTRLTVV.

The J gene is TRBJ1-1, the V gene TRBV11-3; D is unresolved. V lost 5 bases, J lost 8 bases, and 18 bases lay in between. The CDR3 covers 14 residues. Germline loops: CDR1 SGHNT, CDR2 YENEEA. CDR3 protein: CASSGRSASGEAFF. CDR3 coding DNA: TGTGCCAGCAGCGGAAGAAGCGCGTCCGGAGAAGCTTTCTTT. The whole variable domain, filled in from reference TRBV11-3 and TRBJ1-1, reads EAGVVQSPRYKIIEKKQPVAFWCNPISGHNTLYWYLQNLGQGPELLIRYENEEAVDDSQLPKDRFSAERLKGVDSTLKIQPAELGDSAVYLCASSGRSASGEAFFGQGTRLTVV.

The chain uses TRBV7-8 and TRBJ2-1; TRBD2 is a possible D gene (6 bases). Germline V lookup: CDR1 SGHVS, CDR2 FQNEAQ. The CDR3 consists of 14 residues. Trimming left V 5 bases short and J 9 bases short, with 17 bases between. Here the CDR3 reads CASSPTWTTGEQFF. The CDR3 DNA sequence: TGTGCCAGCAGCCCAACGTGGACTACGGGTGAGCAGTTCTTC.

This clonotype was counted at least ten times. The CDR3, as DNA: TGCGCCAGCAGCCCCGCGACGGGCGGCACCGGGGAGCTGTTTTTT. This translates into CASSPATGGTGELFF. The chain is built from TRBV5-1 and TRBJ2-2; no firm D call. The CDR3 consists of 15 residues. CDR1 and CDR2 (germline): SGHRS, YFSETQ. V was clipped by 4 bases and J by 4 bases, with 14 bases between them.

The chain recombines TRBV7-2 with TRBJ2-3; D is perhaps TRBD2 (5 bases). The V end lost 7 bases, the J end lost 0 bases, and 11 bases lay between the germline ends. Germline-derived CDR1 and CDR2 are SGHTA and FQGNSA. The CDR3 length is 14 residues. CDR3 in amino acids: CASTRGISTDTQYF. CDR3 in DNA: TGTGCCAGCACACGGGGAATTAGCACAGATACGCAGTATTTT.

The table lists this clonotype with a few counts. The chain joins TRBV25-1 to TRBJ2-3, with D possibly being TRBD1 (5 bases). In germline, CDR1 is MGHDK, CDR2 SYGVNS. Trimming left V 8 bases short and J 6 bases short, with 18 bases between. The CDR3 is 14 residues long. The DNA of the CDR3 is TGTGCCAGCTCCCTCACAAGGGGCGATGATACGCAGTATTTT. Translating gives CASSLTRGDDTQYF.

At least ten counts were recorded for this clonotype. The V gene is TRBV12-3 or TRBV12-4, the J gene TRBJ1-1; D not resolved. With 3 bases removed from V and 5 bases from J, the gap between germline ends came to 4 bases. The CDR3 is 11 amino acids. The CDR3 sequence: CASSFSTEAFF. Here the CDR3 DNA reads TGTGCCAGCAGTTTCTCTACTGAAGCTTTCTTT.

The CDR3 sequence is CAISGTESYTF. CDR3 coding DNA: TGTGCCATCAGTGGGACAGAAAGCTACACCTTC. This chain joins TRBV10-3 and TRBJ1-2, with a possible D match to TRBD1 (6 bases). Trimming stripped 4 bases from V and 9 bases from J, with 9 bases between. The germline gives CDR1 ENHRY, CDR2 SYGVKD. The CDR3 runs 11 residues.